Shown below are 3 T cell receptor beta chains from a single sample sequenced in a study of blood T cell repertoires in COVID-19. TCRdb's table, derived via immunoSEQ multiplex PCR, lists solely in-frame clones and lacks some. The sample holds more than 250,000 clones, 80% to 90% seen once. Sequencing was done on a sample of PBMCs or T cells enriched from blood (not recorded which). The origin of the receptors is a man aged 25-45 years who had recovered from COVID-19.

This rearrangement joins TRBV7-3 to TRBJ1-1; D remains unclear. The CDR3 spans 13 residues. V was pared by 5 bases and J by 4 bases, with 11 bases between. The germline V gene encodes CDR1 SGHTA and CDR2 FQGTGA. CDR3 residues: CASSVAGSTEAFF. The CDR3 DNA reads as TGTGCCAGCAGCGTAGCGGGGAGCACTGAAGCTTTCTTT. The full variable domain, completed using reference TRBV7-3 and TRBJ1-1, is GAGVSQTPSNKVTEKGKYVELRCDPISGHTALYWYRQSLGQGPEFLIYFQGTGAADDSGLPNDRFFAVRPEGSVSTLKIQRTERGDSAVYLCASSVAGSTEAFFGQGTRLTVV.

The J gene is TRBJ1-1, the V gene TRBV18; 7 nucleotides align to TRBD1. The length of the CDR3 is 13 residues. V lost 5 bases and J lost 4; bases outside the gene matches: 4. Looked up from germline, CDR1 is KGHSH and CDR2 is LQKENI. As DNA, the CDR3 is TGTGCCAGCTCATCTTGGGACAGCACTGAAGCTTTCTTT. Translating gives CASSSWDSTEAFF. The complete variable domain, with remaining parts taken from reference TRBV18 and TRBJ1-1, reads NAGVMQNPRHLVRRRGQEARLRCSPMKGHSHVYWYRQLPEEGLKFMVYLQKENIIDESGMPKERFSAEFPKEGPSILRIQQVVRGDSAAYFCASSSWDSTEAFFGQGTRLTVV.

The gene calls are TRBV6-4 and TRBJ2-1, with D unclear. Germline V gene sequence: CDR1 MRHNA, CDR2 SNTAGT. The V end was cut by 3 bases, the J end by 12 bases, with 21 bases between. CDR3 length: 15 residues. Here the CDR3 DNA reads TGTGCCAGCAGTGATGCCGCTAGTGGCCCCGGGTTGCAGTTCTTC. Encoded protein: CASSDAASGPGLQFF.